This TCR beta chain emerged from a study of blood T cells in healthy people across ages. Details on this clonotype: Its target is unknown.

Study results and caveats: Any conclusive comparison of naive versus antigen-experienced cells was prevented by using unsorted PBMCs. Naive T cell percentage showed a strong correlation with the diversity of TCR beta.

Drawing of peripheral blood yielded about 9.7 milliliters from each donor. Researchers isolated at least 6 million PBMCs per sample. Primed by a sample-barcoded 5' primer and a J-beta primer mix, a second PCR proceeded for 7 to 11 cycles. TCRdb passed the 5' RACE reads through MiXCR, listing each CDR3 protein once. The table shows around 1,800,000 distinct CDR3 sequences, with around 42% occurring only once. The CDR3 spans 14 residues. Trimming removed 2 bases at V and 1 base at J, with 8 bases between. Germline loops: CDR1 MNHEY, CDR2 SVGAGI. The sequenced sample was blood. This TCR derives from a human donor in good health. The genes are TRBV6-5 and TRBJ1-2, with D uncertain. The CDR3 DNA reads as TGTGCCAGCAGTTACGGGTACTATAACTATGGCTACACCTTC. It yields the protein CASSYGYYNYGYTF.